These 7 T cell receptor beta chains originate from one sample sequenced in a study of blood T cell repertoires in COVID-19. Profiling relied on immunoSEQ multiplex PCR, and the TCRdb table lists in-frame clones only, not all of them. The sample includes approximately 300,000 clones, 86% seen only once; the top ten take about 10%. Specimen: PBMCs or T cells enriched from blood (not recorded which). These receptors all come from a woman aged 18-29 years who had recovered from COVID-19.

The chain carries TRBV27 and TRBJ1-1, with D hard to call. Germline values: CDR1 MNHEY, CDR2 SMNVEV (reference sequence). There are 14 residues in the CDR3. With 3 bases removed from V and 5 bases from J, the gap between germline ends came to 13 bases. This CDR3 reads CASSFEEKRTEAFF. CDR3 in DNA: TGTGCCAGCAGTTTTGAGGAAAAGAGGACTGAAGCTTTCTTT.

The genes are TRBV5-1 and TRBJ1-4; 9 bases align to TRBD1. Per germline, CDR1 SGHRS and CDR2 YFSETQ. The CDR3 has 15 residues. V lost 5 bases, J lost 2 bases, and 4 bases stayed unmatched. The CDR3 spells CASRRTGGTNEKLFF. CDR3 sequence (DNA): TGCGCCAGCAGACGAACAGGGGGCACTAATGAAAAACTGTTTTTT. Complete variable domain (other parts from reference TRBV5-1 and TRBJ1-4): KAGVTQTPRYLIKTRGQQVTLSCSPISGHRSVSWYQQTPGQGLQFLFEYFSETQRNKGNFPGRFSGRQFSNSRSEMNVSTLELGDSALYLCASRRTGGTNEKLFFGSGTQLSVL.

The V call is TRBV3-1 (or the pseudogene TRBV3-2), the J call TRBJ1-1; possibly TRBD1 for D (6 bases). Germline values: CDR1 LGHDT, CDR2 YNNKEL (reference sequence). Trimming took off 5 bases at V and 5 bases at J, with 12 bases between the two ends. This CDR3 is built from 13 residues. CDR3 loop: CASSIGGRTEAFF. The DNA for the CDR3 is TGTGCCAGCAGCATAGGGGGAAGAACTGAAGCTTTCTTT.

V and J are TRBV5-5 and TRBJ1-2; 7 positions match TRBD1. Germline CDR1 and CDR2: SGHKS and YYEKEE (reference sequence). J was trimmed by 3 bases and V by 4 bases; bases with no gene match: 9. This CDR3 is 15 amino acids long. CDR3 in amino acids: CASSPGTVEHYGYTF. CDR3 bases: TGTGCCAGCAGCCCAGGGACAGTTGAGCACTATGGCTACACCTTC.

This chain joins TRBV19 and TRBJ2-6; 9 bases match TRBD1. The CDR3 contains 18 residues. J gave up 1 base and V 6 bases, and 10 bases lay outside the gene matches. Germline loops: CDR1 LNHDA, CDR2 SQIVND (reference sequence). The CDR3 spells CASRPTGTGNSGANVLTF. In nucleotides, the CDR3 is TGTGCCAGTAGGCCTACCGGGACAGGGAATTCTGGGGCCAACGTCCTGACTTTC.

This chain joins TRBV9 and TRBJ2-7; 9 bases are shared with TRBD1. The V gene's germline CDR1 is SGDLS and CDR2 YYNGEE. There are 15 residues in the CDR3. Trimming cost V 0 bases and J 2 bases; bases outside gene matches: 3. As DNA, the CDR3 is TGTGCCAGCAGCGTAGGCGGACAGGGGACCTACGAGCAGTACTTC. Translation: CASSVGGQGTYEQYF.

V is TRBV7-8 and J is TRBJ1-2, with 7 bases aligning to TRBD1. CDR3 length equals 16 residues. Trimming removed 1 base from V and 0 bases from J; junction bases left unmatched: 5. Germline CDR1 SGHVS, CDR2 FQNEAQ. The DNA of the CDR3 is TGTGCCAGCAGCTTAGGACGGGACAGACCTAACTATGGCTACACCTTC. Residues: CASSLGRDRPNYGYTF.